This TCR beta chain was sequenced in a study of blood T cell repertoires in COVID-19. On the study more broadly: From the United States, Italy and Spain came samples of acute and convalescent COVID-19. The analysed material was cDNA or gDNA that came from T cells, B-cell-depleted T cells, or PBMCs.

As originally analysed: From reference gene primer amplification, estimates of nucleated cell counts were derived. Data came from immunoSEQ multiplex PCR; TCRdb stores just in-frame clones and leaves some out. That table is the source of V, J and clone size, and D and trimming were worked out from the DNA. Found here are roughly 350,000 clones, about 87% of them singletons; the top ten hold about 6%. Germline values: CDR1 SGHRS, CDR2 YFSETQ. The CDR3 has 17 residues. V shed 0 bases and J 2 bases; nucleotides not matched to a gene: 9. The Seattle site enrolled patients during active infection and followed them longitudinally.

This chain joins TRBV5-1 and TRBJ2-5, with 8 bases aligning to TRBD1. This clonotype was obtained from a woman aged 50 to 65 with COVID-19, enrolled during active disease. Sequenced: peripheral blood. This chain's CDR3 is CASSLAWQGALQETQYF. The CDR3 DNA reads TGCGCCAGCAGCTTGGCCTGGCAGGGGGCGCTTCAAGAGACCCAGTACTTC. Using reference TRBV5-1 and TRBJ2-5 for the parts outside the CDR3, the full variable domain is KAGVTQTPRYLIKTRGQQVTLSCSPISGHRSVSWYQQTPGQGLQFLFEYFSETQRNKGNFPGRFSGRQFSNSRSEMNVSTLELGDSALYLCASSLAWQGALQETQYFGPGTRLLVL.